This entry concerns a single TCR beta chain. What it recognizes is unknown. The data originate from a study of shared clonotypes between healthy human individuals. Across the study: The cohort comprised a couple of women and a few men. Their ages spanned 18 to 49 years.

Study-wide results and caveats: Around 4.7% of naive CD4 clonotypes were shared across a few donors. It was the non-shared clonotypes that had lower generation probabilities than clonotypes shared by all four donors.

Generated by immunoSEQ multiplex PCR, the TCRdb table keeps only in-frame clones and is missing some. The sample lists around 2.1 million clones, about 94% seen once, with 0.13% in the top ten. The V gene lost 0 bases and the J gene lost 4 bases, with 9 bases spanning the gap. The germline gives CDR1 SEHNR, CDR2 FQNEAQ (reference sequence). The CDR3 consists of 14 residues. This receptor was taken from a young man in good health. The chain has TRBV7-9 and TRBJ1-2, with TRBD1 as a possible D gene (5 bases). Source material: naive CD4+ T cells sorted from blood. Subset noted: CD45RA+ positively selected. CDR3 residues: CASSLAGTAYGYTF. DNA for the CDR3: TGTGCCAGCAGCTTAGCCGGGACTGCCTATGGCTACACCTTC.